The TCR beta chain described here comes from a study of blood T cells in healthy people across ages. Isolation of PBMCs gave at least 7 million cells per sample. Points from the study as a whole: Unsorted PBMC input precluded a conclusive naive versus antigen-experienced comparison. Greater diversity and more naive CD4+ cells were seen in long-lived donors than in aged donors.

This CDR3 comprises 13 residues. The V end lost 7 bases, the J end lost 14 bases, and 22 bases lay between the germline ends. The germline V gene has CDR1 MNHNS and CDR2 SASEGT. Remarks on this clonotype: Its antigen remains unidentified.

Sample-barcoded 5' priming and a J-beta primer mix drove a second PCR of roughly 6 to 12 cycles. MiXCR, applied by TCRdb to the 5' RACE reads, yields one record per CDR3 protein. The table lists 700,000 to 850,000 distinct CDR3 sequences, 53% of them singletons. The receptor was isolated from a man aged 80 or over in good health. V gene TRBV6-1 combines with J gene TRBJ2-3, with D possibly TRBD1 on 6 matching bases. Sequencing was carried out using blood. The CDR3 here is CASTDTGRRYAYF. The CDR3 nucleotides are TGTGCCAGCACCGACACAGGGCGCAGATACGCGTATTTT.